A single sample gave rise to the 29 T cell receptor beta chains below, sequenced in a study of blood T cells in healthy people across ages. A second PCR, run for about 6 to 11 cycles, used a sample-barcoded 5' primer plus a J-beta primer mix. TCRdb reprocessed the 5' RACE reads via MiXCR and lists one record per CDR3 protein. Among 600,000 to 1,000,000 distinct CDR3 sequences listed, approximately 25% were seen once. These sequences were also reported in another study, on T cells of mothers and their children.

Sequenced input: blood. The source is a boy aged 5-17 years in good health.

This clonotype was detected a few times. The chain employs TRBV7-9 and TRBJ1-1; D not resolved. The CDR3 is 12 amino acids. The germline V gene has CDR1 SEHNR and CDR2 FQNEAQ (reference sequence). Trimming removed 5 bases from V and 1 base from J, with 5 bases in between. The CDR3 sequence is CASSKQNTEAFF. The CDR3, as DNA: TGTGCCAGCAGCAAACAGAACACTGAAGCTTTCTTT.

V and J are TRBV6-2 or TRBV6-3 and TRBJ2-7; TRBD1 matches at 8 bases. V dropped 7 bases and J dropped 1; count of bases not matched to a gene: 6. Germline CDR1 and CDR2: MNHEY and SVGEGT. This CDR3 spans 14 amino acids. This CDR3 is CASTPRDRSYEQYF. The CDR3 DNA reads TGTGCCAGCACCCCGAGGGACAGGTCCTACGAGCAGTACTTC.

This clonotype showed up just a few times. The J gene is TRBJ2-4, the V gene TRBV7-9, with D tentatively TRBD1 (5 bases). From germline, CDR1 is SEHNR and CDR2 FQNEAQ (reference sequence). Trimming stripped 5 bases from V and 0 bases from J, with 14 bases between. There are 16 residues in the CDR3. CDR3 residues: CASSPQGVLAKNIQYF. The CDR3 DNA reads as TGTGCCAGCAGCCCCCAGGGTGTTCTAGCCAAAAACATTCAGTACTTC.

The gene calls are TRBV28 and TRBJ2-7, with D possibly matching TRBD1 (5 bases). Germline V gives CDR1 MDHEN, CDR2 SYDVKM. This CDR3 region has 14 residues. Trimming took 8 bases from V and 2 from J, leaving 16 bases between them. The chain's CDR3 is CASQQFRAPYEQYF. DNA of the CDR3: TGTGCCAGCCAGCAATTCAGGGCTCCCTACGAGCAGTACTTC. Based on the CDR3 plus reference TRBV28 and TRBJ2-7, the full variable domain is DVKVTQSSRYLVKRTGEKVFLECVQDMDHENMFWYRQDPGLGLRLIYFSYDVKMKEKGDIPEGYSVSREKKERFSLILESASTNQTSMYLCASQQFRAPYEQYFGPGTRLTVT.

CDR3 sequence (DNA): TGTGCCAGCAGTGCGGGCGAGGGTTCACCCCTCCACTTT. Amino acids: CASSAGEGSPLHF. The chain couples TRBV2 to TRBJ1-6; no firm D call. The germline V and J ends were trimmed by 4 bases and 9 bases, with 10 bases remaining between them. Germline lookup yields CDR1 SNHLY and CDR2 FYNNEI. The CDR3 length is 13 residues.

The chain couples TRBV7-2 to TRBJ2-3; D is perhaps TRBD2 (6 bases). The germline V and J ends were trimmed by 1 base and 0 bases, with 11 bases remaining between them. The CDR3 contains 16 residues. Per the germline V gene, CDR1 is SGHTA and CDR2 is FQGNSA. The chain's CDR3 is CASSLGLRGSTDTQYF. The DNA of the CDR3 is TGTGCCAGCAGCTTAGGGCTCCGGGGGAGCACAGATACGCAGTATTTT.

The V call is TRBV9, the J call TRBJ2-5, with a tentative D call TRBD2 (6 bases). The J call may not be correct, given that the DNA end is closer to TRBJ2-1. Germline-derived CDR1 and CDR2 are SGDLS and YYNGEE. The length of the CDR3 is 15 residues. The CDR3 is CASSVVGEGRYEQFF. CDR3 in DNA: TGTGCCAGCAGCGTAGTCGGTGAGGGGAGGTATGAGCAGTTCTTC.

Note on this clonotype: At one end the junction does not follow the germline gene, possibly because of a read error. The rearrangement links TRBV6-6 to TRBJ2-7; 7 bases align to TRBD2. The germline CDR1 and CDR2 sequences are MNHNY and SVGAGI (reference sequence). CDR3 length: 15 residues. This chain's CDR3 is CACREGLQGSYEQYF. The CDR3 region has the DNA TGTGCCTGCAGGGAGGGACTTCAAGGGTCCTACGAGCAGTACTTC.

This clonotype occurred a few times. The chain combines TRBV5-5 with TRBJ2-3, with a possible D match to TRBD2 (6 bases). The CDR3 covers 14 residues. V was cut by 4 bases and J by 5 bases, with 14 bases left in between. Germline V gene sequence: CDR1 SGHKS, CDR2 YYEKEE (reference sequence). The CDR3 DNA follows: TGTGCCAGCAGCACCGAACGACTAGTAGATACGCAGTATTTT. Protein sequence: CASSTERLVDTQYF.

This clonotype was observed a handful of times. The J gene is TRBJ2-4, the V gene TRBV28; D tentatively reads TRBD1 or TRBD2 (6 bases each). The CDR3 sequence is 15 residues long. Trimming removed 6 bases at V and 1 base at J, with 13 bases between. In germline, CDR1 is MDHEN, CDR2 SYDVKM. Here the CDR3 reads CASSERGEAKNIQYF. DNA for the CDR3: TGTGCCAGCAGCGAAAGGGGGGAGGCCAAAAACATTCAGTACTTC.

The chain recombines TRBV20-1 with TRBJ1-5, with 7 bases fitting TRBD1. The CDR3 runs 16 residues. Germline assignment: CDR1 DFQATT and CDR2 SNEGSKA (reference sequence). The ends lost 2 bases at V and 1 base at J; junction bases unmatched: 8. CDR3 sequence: CSARQLGQLSNQPQHF. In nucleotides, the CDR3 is TGCAGTGCTAGACAGCTGGGACAGCTGAGCAATCAGCCCCAGCATTTT.

DNA of the CDR3: TGCAGCGTTTTTGTAGGGAGGGAGACCCAGTACTTC. Encoded protein: CSVFVGRETQYF. The J gene is TRBJ2-5, the V gene TRBV29-1; tentative D call: TRBD2 (6 bases). Germline loops: CDR1 SQVTM, CDR2 ANQGSEA. With 5 bases removed from V and 5 bases from J, the gap between germline ends came to 12 bases. The CDR3 extends over 12 amino acids.

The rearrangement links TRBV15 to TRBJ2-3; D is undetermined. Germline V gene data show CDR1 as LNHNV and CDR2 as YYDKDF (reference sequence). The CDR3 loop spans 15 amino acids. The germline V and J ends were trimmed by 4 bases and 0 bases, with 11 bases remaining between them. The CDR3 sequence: CATSTRLSSTDTQYF. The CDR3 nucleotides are TGTGCCACCAGCACCCGACTGTCTAGCACAGATACGCAGTATTTT.

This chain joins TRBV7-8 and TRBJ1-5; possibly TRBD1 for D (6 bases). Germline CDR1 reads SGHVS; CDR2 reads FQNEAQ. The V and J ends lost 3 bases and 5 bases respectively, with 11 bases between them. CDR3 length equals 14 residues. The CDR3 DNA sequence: TGTGCCAGCAGCTTCGGACAGCAAGATCAGCCCCAGCATTTT. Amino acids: CASSFGQQDQPQHF.

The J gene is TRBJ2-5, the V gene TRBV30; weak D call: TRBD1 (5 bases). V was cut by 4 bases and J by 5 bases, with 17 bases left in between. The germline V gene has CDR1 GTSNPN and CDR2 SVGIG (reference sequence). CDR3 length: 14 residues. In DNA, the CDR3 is TGTGCCTGGAACTTCCAGGGCCCTGGGGAGACCCAGTACTTC. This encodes CAWNFQGPGETQYF.

The CDR3 nucleotides read TGCGCCAGCAGCCAAGAGCAAGGGAGCGAGCAGTACTTC. Translation: CASSQEQGSEQYF. This rearrangement joins TRBV4-3 to TRBJ2-5; possible D gene TRBD2, 5 bases. The DNA end favors TRBJ2-7, so the J call may be wrong. The CDR3 loop spans 13 amino acids. CDR1 LGHNA and CDR2 YSLEER come from the germline V gene.

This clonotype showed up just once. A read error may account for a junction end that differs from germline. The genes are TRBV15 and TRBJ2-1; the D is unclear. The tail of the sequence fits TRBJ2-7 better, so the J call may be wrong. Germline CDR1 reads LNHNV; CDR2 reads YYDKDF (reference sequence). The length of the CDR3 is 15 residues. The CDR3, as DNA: TGTGCCACCAGCCGAGAAGTTAGGGCTTCGGAAGAGCAGTACTTC. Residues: CATSREVRASEEQYF.

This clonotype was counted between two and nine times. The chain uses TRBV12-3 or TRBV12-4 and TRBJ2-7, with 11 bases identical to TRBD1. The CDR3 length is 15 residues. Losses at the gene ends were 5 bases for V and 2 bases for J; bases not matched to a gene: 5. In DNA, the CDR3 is TGTGCCAGCAGTCGCTTGGGACAGGGGGCCTACGAGCAGTACTTC. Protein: CASSRLGQGAYEQYF.

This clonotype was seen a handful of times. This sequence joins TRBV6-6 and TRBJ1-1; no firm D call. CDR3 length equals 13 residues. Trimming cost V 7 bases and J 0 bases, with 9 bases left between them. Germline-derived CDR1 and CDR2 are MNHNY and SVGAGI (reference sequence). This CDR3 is CASMWAVNTEAFF. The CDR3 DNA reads TGTGCCAGCATGTGGGCCGTGAACACTGAAGCTTTCTTT.

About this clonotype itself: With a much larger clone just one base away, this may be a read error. This CDR3 reads CASSSVSSGANVLTF. DNA for the CDR3: TGTGCCAGCAGCTCCGTAAGCTCTGGGGCCAACGTCCTGACTTTC. The chain uses TRBV7-3 and TRBJ2-6; D is uncertain. The CDR3 has 15 amino acids. Germline CDR1 is SGHTA and CDR2 is FQGTGA. Between the trimmed V and J ends, which lost 4 bases and 0 bases, there was a span of 7 bases.

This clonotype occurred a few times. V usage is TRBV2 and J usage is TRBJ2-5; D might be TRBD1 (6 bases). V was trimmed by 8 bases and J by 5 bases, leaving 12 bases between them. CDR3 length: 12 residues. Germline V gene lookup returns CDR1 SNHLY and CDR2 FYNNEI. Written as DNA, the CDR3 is TGTGCCAGCGGTAATAGGGGGGAGACCCAGTACTTC. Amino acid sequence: CASGNRGETQYF.

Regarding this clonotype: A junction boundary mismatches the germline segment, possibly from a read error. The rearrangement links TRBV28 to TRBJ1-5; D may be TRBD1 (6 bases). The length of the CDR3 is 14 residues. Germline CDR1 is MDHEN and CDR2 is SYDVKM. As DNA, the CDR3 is TGTGCCAGCAGCTTGGGCGGGGGCAAACAGCCCCAGCATTTT. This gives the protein CASSLGGGKQPQHF.

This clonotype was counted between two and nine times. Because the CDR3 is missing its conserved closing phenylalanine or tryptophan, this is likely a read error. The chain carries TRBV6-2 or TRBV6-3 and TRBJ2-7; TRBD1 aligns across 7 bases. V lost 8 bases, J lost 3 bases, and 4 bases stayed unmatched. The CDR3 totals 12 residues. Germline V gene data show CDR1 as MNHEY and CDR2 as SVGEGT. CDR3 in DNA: TGTGCCAGCCGGGACAGAGACTACGAGCAGTACTCC. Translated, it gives CASRDRDYEQYS.

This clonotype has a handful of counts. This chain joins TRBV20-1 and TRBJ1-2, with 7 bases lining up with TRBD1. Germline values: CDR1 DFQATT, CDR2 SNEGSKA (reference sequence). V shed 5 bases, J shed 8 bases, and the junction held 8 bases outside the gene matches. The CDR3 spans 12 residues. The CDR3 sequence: CSASQGGNGYTF. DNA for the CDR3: TGCAGTGCTTCCCAGGGGGGAAACGGCTACACCTTC.

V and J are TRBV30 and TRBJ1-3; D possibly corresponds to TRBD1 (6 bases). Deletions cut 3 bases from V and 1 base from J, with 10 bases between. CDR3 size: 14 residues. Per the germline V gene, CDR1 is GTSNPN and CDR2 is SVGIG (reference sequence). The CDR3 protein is CAWSDRRSGNTIYF. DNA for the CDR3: TGTGCCTGGAGCGACAGGAGGTCTGGAAACACCATATATTTT. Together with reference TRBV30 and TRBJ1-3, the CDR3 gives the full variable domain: SQTIHQWPATLVQPVGSPLSLECTVEGTSNPNLYWYRQAAGRGLQLLFYSVGIGQISSEVPQNLSASRPQDRQFILSSKKLLLSDSGFYLCAWSDRRSGNTIYFGEGSWLTVV.

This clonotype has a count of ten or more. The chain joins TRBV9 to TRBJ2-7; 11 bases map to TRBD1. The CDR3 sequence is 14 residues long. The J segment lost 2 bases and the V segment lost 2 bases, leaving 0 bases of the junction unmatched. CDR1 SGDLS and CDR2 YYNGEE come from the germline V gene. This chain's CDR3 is CASSVGQGAYEQYF. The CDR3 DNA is TGTGCCAGCAGCGTGGGACAGGGGGCCTACGAGCAGTACTTC.

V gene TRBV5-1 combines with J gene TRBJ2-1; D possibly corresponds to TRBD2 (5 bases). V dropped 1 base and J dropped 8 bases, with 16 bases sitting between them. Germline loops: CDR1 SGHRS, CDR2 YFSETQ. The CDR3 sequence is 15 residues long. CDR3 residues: CASSLREGRVDEQFF. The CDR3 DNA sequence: TGCGCCAGCAGCTTGAGAGAGGGTAGAGTAGATGAGCAGTTCTTC.

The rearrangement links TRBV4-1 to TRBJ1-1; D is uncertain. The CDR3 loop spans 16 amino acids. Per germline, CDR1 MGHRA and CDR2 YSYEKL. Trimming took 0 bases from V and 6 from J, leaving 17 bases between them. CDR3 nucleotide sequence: TGCGCCAGCAGCCAAGAGGGCCCCAAGATAGGAGCTGAAGCTTTCTTT. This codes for CASSQEGPKIGAEAFF.

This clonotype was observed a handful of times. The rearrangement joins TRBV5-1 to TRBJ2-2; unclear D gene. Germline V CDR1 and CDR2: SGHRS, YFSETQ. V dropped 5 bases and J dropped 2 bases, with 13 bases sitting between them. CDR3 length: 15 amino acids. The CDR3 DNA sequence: TGCGCCAGCAGTCCATATAGCCTTAACACCGGGGAGCTGTTTTTT. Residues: CASSPYSLNTGELFF.